The entry that follows covers one T cell receptor beta chain sequence. The antigen is unknown. The source of the sample is a study of spatial heterogeneity in lung cancer. Time point meaning: sample taken at primary tumor resection. Whole RNA from tumor, nontumor lung or frozen PBMC was sequenced unsorted. Whole-study findings and limits: Tumors with more nonsynonymous mutations had more expanded intratumoral alpha and beta TCRs.

TCRdb analysed the 5' RACE reads with MiXCR anew, one entry per CDR3 protein. The table records 20,000 to 25,000 distinct CDR3 sequences, 5% to 7% of them present only once. The sample consisted of lung tumor tissue, taken at surgery. This clonotype originated in a male donor with early-stage non-small cell lung cancer.

Written as DNA, the CDR3 is TGCAGCGTTGGGGCCTACAGGATCTCTAGGGGCGACACTGAAGCTTTCTTT. Amino acid sequence: CSVGAYRISRGDTEAFF. The chain carries TRBV29-1 and TRBJ1-1; D may be TRBD1 (5 bases). Trimming took 4 bases from V and 3 from J, leaving 24 bases between them. This CDR3 contains 17 residues. From germline, CDR1 is SQVTM and CDR2 ANQGSEA. The full variable domain, rest sourced from reference TRBV29-1 and TRBJ1-1, is SAVISQKPSRDICQRGTSLTIQCQVDSQVTMMFWYRQQPGQSLTLIATANQGSEATYESGFVIDKFPISRPNLTFSTLTVSNMSPEDSSIYLCSVGAYRISRGDTEAFFGQGTRLTVV.